This T cell receptor beta chain was documented in a study of blood T cell repertoires in COVID-19. In the study overall: Acute and convalescent COVID-19 specimens originated in the United States, Italy and Spain.

This CDR3 is 16 amino acids long. The V and J ends lost 1 base and 0 bases respectively, with 10 bases between them. Germline V gene sequence: CDR1 SGHTA, CDR2 FQGTGA. The assay was immunoSEQ multiplex PCR, and TCRdb's table has in-frame clones only and misses some. Among 180,000 or so clones, about 85% were seen once, and the ten largest hold 9.8%. The chain recombines TRBV7-3 with TRBJ2-1; D might be TRBD2 (5 bases). Sequenced material: peripheral blood. This clonotype originated in a woman of 80 years or more with acute or convalescent COVID-19. This chain's CDR3 is CASSLRAGSSYNEQFF. The CDR3 DNA is TGTGCCAGCAGCTTAAGGGCGGGCAGCTCCTACAATGAGCAGTTCTTC.